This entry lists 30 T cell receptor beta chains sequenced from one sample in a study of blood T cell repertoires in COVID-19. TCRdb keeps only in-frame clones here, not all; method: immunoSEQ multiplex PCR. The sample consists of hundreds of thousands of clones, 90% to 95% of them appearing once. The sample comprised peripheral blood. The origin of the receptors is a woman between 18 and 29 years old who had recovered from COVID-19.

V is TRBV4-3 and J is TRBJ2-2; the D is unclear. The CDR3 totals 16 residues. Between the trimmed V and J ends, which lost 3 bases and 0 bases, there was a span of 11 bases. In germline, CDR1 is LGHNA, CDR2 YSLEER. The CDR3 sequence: CASSQVTSPNTGELFF. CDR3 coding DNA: TGCGCCAGCAGCCAGGTGACAAGCCCGAACACCGGGGAGCTGTTTTTT.

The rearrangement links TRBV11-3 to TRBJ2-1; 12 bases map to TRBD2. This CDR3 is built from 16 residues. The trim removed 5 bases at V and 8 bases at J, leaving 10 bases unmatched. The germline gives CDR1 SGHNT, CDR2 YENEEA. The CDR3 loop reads CASSHPLAGGGDEQFF. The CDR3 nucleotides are TGTGCCAGCAGCCACCCCCTAGCGGGAGGGGGCGATGAGCAGTTCTTC.

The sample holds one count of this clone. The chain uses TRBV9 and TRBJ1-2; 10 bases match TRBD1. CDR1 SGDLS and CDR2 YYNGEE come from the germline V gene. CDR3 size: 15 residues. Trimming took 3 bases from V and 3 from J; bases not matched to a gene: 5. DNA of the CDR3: TGTGCCAGCAGCGCTGGACAGGGGGTTTACTATGGCTACACCTTC. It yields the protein CASSAGQGVYYGYTF.

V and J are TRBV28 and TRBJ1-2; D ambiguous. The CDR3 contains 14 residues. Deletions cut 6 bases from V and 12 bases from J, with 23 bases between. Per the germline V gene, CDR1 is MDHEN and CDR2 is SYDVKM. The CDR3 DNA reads TGTGCCAGCAGCTACTCCCTCGGGGTCGGACCCCACACCTTC. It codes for CASSYSLGVGPHTF.

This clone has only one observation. The CDR3 is CASSLGRGAEAFF. DNA of the CDR3: TGTGCCAGCAGCTTAGGCAGGGGCGCTGAAGCTTTCTTT. The chain carries TRBV11-3 and TRBJ1-1, with D perhaps TRBD1 (6 bases). CDR3 length: 13 amino acids. The germline V gene encodes CDR1 SGHNT and CDR2 YENEEA. With 1 base removed from V and 6 bases from J, the gap between germline ends came to 9 bases.

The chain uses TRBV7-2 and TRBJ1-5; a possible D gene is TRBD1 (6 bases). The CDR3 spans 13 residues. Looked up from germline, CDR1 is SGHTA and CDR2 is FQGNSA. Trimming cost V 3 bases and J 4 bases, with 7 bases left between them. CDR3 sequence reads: CASSFTGNQPQHF. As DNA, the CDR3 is TGTGCCAGCAGCTTCACAGGGAATCAGCCCCAGCATTTT. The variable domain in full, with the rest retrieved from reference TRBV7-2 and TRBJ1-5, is GAGVSQSPSNKVTEKGKDVELRCDPISGHTALYWYRQSLGQGLEFLIYFQGNSAPDKSGLPSDRFSAERTGGSVSTLTIQRTQQEDSAVYLCASSFTGNQPQHFGDGTRLSIL.

In DNA, the CDR3 is TGTGCCAGCAACCCACCTCAGCTGCTAGACGGATCCCATAACTATGGCTACACCTTC. It translates to CASNPPQLLDGSHNYGYTF. The chain joins TRBV2 to TRBJ1-2, with D unclear. Germline V gene sequence: CDR1 SNHLY, CDR2 FYNNEI. V lost 7 bases and J lost 1, with 28 bases in between. The CDR3 consists of 19 residues.

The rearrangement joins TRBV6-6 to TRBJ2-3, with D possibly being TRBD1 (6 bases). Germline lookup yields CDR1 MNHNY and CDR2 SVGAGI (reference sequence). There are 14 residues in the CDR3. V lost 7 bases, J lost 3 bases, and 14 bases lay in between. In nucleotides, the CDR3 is TGTGCCAGCACTCTAAGGGGGACGACAGATACGCAGTATTTT. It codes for CASTLRGTTDTQYF.

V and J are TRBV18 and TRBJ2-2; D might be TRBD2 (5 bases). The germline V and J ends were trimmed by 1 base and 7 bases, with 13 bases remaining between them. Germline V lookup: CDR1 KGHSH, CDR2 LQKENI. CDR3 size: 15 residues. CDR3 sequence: CASSPRIGISGELFF. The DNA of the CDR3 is TGTGCCAGCTCACCACGTATCGGGATCAGCGGGGAGCTGTTTTTT.

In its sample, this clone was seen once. The CDR3, as DNA: TGCAGCCAAGTTGGACTAGCGGGAGCGGAGTTCTTC. Encoded protein: CSQVGLAGAEFF. The chain joins TRBV29-1 to TRBJ2-1, with TRBD2 matching 13 bases. V was pared by 8 bases and J by 14 bases, with 9 bases of the junction left unmatched. In germline, CDR1 is SQVTM, CDR2 ANQGSEA. There are 12 residues in the CDR3.

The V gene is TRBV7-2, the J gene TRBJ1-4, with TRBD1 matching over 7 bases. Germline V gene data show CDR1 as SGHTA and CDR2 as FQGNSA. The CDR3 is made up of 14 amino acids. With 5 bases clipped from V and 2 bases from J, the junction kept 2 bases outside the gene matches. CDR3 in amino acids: CASSLGQTNEKLFF. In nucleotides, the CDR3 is TGTGCCAGCAGCCTGGGACAGACTAATGAAAAACTGTTTTTT. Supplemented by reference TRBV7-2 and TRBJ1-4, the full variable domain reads GAGVSQSPSNKVTEKGKDVELRCDPISGHTALYWYRQSLGQGLEFLIYFQGNSAPDKSGLPSDRFSAERTGGSVSTLTIQRTQQEDSAVYLCASSLGQTNEKLFFGSGTQLSVL.

CDR3 nucleotides: TGTGCCAGCTCAGGAGGGACAGGGAATCAGCCCCAGCATTTT. Amino acid sequence: CASSGGTGNQPQHF. The chain links TRBV18 to TRBJ1-5; 9 bases map to TRBD1. CDR1 is KGHSH and CDR2 is LQKENI in the germline V gene. With 5 bases clipped from V and 4 bases from J, the junction kept 3 bases outside the gene matches. This CDR3 is 14 amino acids long.

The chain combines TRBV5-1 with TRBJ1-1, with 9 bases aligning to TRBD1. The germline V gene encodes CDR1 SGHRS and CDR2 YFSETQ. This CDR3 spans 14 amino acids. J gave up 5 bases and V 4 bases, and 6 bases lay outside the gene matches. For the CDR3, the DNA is TGCGCCAGCAGCGCCGGGGACAGGGAAACTGAAGCTTTCTTT. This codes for CASSAGDRETEAFF.

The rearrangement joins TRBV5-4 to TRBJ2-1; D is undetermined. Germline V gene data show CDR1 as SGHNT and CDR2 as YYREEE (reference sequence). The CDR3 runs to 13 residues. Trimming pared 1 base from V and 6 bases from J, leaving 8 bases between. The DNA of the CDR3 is TGTGCCAGCAGCTTGTCCCCTCCCAATGAGCAGTTCTTC. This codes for CASSLSPPNEQFF.

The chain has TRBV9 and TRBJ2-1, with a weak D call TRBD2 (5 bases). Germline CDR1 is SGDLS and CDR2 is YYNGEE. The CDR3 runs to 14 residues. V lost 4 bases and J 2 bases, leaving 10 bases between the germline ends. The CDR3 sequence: CASSPGLTYNEQFF. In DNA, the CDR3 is TGTGCCAGCAGCCCCGGACTGACCTACAATGAGCAGTTCTTC.

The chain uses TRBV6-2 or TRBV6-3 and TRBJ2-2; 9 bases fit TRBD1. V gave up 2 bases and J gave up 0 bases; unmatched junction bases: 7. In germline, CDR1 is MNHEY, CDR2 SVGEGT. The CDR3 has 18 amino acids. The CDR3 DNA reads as TGTGCCAGCAGTTACGAGAGGGGACAGGGTACGAACACCGGGGAGCTGTTTTTT. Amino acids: CASSYERGQGTNTGELFF.

Written as DNA, the CDR3 is TGCGCCAGCAGAGAAGGTAGCGGCTACAATGAGCAGTTCTTC. Protein product: CASREGSGYNEQFF. This chain links TRBV10-2 with TRBJ2-1, with D possibly TRBD2 on 6 matching bases. The CDR3 loop spans 14 amino acids. The germline CDR1 and CDR2 sequences are WSHSY and SAAADI. V gave up 6 bases and J gave up 3 bases, with 12 bases separating them.

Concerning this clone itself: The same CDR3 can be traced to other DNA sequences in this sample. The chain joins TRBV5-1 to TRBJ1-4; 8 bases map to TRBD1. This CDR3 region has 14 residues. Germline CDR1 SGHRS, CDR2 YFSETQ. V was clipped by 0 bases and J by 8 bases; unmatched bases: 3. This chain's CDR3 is CASSLEQGGEKLFF. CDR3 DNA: TGCGCCAGCAGCTTGGAACAGGGGGGAGAAAAACTGTTTTTT.

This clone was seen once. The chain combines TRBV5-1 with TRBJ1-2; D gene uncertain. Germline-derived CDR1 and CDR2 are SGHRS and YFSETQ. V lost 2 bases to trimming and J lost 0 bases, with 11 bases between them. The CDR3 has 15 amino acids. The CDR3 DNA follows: TGCGCCAGCAGCTTAGCCTGGGAGGCTAACTATGGCTACACCTTC. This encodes CASSLAWEANYGYTF. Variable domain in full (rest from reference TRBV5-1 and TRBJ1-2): KAGVTQTPRYLIKTRGQQVTLSCSPISGHRSVSWYQQTPGQGLQFLFEYFSETQRNKGNFPGRFSGRQFSNSRSEMNVSTLELGDSALYLCASSLAWEANYGYTFGSGTRLTVV.

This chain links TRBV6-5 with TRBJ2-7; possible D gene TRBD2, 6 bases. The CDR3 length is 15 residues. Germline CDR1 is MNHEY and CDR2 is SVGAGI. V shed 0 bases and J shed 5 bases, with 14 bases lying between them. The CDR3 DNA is TGTGCCAGCAGTTACTCTGGGGGGACCAACAACGAGCAGTACGTC. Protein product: CASSYSGGTNNEQYV.

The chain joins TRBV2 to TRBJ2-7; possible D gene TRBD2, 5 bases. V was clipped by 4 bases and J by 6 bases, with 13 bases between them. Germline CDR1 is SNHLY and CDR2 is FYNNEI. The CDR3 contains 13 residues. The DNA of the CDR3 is TGTGCCAGCAGTGGGGGAGAAGCGGCCGAGCAGTACGTC. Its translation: CASSGGEAAEQYV.

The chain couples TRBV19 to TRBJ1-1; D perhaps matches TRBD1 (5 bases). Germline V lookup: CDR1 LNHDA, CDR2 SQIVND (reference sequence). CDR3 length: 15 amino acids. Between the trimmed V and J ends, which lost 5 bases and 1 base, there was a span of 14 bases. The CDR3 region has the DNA TGTGCCAGTAGTTTGGGGGGTGGGTCGAACACTGAAGCTTTCTTT. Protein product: CASSLGGGSNTEAFF.

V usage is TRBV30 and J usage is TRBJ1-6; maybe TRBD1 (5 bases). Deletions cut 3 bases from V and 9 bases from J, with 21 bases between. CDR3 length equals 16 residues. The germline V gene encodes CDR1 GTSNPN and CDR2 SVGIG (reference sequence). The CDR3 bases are TGTGCCTGGAGAGGGGCAATCGGGAGCGGTATTTCACCCCTCCACTTT. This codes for CAWRGAIGSGISPLHF.

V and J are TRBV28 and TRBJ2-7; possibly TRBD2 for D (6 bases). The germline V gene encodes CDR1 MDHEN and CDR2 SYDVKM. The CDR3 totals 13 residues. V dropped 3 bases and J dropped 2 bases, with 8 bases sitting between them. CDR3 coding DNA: TGTGCCAGCAGTTTCGGGAGCGCCTACGAGCAGTACGTC. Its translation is CASSFGSAYEQYV.

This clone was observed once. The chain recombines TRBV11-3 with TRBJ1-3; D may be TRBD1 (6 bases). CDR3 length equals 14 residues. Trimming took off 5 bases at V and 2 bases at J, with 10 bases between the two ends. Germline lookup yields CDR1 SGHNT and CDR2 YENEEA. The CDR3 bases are TGTGCCAGCAGCCAGGGGTTGACTGGAAACACCATATATTTT. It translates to CASSQGLTGNTIYF.

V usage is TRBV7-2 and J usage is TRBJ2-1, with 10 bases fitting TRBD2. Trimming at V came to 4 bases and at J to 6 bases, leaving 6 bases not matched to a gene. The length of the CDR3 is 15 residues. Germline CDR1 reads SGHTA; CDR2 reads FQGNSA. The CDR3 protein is CASSSSGRAGNEQFF. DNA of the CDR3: TGTGCCAGCAGCTCGAGCGGGAGGGCCGGCAATGAGCAGTTCTTC.

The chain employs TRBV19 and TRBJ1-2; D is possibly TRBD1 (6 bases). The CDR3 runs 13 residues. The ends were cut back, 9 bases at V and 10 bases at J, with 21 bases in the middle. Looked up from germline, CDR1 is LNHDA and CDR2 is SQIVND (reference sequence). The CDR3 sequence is CASNMGAAYPYTF. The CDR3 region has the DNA TGTGCCAGCAATATGGGGGCAGCATACCCCTACACCTTC. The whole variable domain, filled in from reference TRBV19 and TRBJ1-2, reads DGGITQSPKYLFRKEGQNVTLSCEQNLNHDAMYWYRQDPGQGLRLIYYSQIVNDFQKGDIAEGYSVSREKKESFPLTVTSAQKNPTAFYLCASNMGAAYPYTFGSGTRLTVV.

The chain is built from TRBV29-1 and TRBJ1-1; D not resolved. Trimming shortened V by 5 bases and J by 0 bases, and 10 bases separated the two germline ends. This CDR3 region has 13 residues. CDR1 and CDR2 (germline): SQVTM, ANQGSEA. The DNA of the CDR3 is TGCAGCGTTCGAGGGATTATGAACACTGAAGCTTTCTTT. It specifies CSVRGIMNTEAFF.

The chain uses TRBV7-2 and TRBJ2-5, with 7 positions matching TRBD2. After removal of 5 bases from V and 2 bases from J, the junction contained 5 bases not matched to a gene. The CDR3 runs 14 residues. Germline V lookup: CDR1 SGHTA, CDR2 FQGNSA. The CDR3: CASSPSSGQETQYF. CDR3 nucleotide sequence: TGTGCCAGCAGCCCCTCTAGCGGACAAGAGACCCAGTACTTC.

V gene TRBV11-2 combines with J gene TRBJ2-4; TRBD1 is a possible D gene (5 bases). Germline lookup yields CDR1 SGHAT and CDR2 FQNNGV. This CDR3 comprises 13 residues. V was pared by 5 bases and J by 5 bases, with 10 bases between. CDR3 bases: TGTGCCAGCAGCCCAGACAGACAAAACATTCAGTACTTC. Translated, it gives CASSPDRQNIQYF.